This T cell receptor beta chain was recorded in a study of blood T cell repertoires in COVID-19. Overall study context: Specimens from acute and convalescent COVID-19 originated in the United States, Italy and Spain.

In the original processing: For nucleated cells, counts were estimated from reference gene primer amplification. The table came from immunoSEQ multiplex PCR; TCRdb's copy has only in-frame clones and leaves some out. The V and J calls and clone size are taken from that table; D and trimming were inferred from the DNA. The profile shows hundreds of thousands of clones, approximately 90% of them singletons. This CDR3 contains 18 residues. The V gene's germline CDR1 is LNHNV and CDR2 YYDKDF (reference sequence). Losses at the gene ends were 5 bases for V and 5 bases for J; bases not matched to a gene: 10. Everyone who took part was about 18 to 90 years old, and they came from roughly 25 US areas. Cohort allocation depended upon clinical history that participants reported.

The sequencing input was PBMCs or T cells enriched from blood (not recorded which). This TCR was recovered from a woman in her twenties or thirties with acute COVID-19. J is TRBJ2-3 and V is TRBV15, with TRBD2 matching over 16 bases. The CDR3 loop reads CATSASGTSGRVVDTQYF. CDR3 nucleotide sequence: TGTGCCACCAGCGCCTCCGGGACTAGCGGGAGGGTGGTAGATACGCAGTATTTT.